A single sample gave rise to the 18 T cell receptor beta chains below, sequenced in a study of Ad26.COV2.S vaccination and SARS-CoV-2 variants. Produced via immunoSEQ multiplex PCR; TCRdb's table is partial and in-frame only. The table has about 350,000 clones, about 90% seen once. Sequences were derived from peripheral blood, sampled after recovery from COVID-19. These receptors were taken from a human donor who had recovered from COVID-19.

The chain carries TRBV19 and TRBJ2-7; D gene uncertain. This CDR3 comprises 13 residues. Between the trimmed V and J ends, which lost 4 bases and 3 bases, there was a span of 10 bases. Germline V gives CDR1 LNHDA, CDR2 SQIVND (reference sequence). The CDR3 protein is CASSTRGDYEQYF. DNA of the CDR3: TGTGCCAGTAGTACCCGTGGAGACTACGAGCAGTACTTC. Looking up the rest from reference TRBV19 and TRBJ2-7 gives the full variable domain: DGGITQSPKYLFRKEGQNVTLSCEQNLNHDAMYWYRQDPGQGLRLIYYSQIVNDFQKGDIAEGYSVSREKKESFPLTVTSAQKNPTAFYLCASSTRGDYEQYFGPGTRLTVT.

V gene TRBV5-1 combines with J gene TRBJ1-5, with D perhaps matching TRBD1 (6 bases). Trimming shortened V by 4 bases and J by 5 bases, and 22 bases separated the two germline ends. The germline CDR1 and CDR2 sequences are SGHRS and YFSETQ. The length of the CDR3 is 17 residues. The CDR3 DNA is TGCGCCAGCAGCCTGGAAGGAGGACAGCAGGGCTATCAGCCCCAGCATTTT. This gives the protein CASSLEGGQQGYQPQHF.

The J gene is TRBJ1-3, the V gene TRBV2; maybe TRBD1 (5 bases). Trimming took 10 bases from V and 0 from J, leaving 13 bases between them. Per the germline V gene, CDR1 is SNHLY and CDR2 is FYNNEI. The CDR3 is 14 amino acids. The chain's CDR3 is CATRQTFSGNTIYF. CDR3 nucleotide sequence: TGTGCCACCAGACAGACTTTCTCTGGAAACACCATATATTTT.

The chain carries TRBV3-1 (or the pseudogene TRBV3-2) and TRBJ2-5, with no clear D. The V end was cut by 0 bases, the J end by 5 bases, with 4 bases between. Germline V CDR1 and CDR2: LGHDT, YNNKEL (reference sequence). This CDR3 has 12 amino acids. The DNA for the CDR3 is TGTGCCAGCAGCCAAGATACGGAGACCCAGTACTTC. It encodes CASSQDTETQYF.

This clone was observed a single time. The chain combines TRBV19 with TRBJ2-5; TRBD1 aligns across 9 bases. CDR1 is LNHDA and CDR2 is SQIVND in the germline V gene (reference sequence). This CDR3 comprises 15 residues. J gave up 5 bases and V 3 bases, and 7 bases lay outside the gene matches. DNA for the CDR3: TGTGCCAGTAGTATTACGACAGGGGGGGCCGAGACCCAGTACTTC. Translating it yields CASSITTGGAETQYF. Supplemented by reference TRBV19 and TRBJ2-5, the full variable domain reads DGGITQSPKYLFRKEGQNVTLSCEQNLNHDAMYWYRQDPGQGLRLIYYSQIVNDFQKGDIAEGYSVSREKKESFPLTVTSAQKNPTAFYLCASSITTGGAETQYFGPGTRLLVL.

The gene calls are TRBV7-2 and TRBJ1-5, with D perhaps matching TRBD1 (5 bases). CDR1 SGHTA and CDR2 FQGNSA come from the germline V gene. This CDR3 comprises 14 residues. Trimming left V 1 base short and J 6 bases short, with 10 bases between. This CDR3 reads CASSLDGGSQPQHF. The DNA for the CDR3 is TGTGCCAGCAGCTTAGACGGGGGGAGTCAGCCCCAGCATTTT.

The J gene is TRBJ1-2, the V gene TRBV3-1 (or the pseudogene TRBV3-2); 11 nucleotides line up with TRBD1. V lost 6 bases to trimming and J lost 3 bases; unmatched junction nucleotides: 9. Germline-derived CDR1 and CDR2 are LGHDT and YNNKEL (reference sequence). This CDR3 is 16 amino acids long. CDR3 region: CASSRTGGGGDYGYTF. For the CDR3, the DNA is TGTGCCAGCAGTCGGACAGGGGGCGGTGGTGACTATGGCTACACCTTC.

CDR3 sequence reads: CASSPGEAPLETQYF. In nucleotides, the CDR3 is TGTGCCAGCAGCCCGGGGGAGGCCCCCCTGGAGACCCAGTACTTC. The chain employs TRBV11-2 and TRBJ2-5; possibly TRBD2 for D (6 bases). The CDR3 has 15 amino acids. Germline V gene lookup returns CDR1 SGHAT and CDR2 FQNNGV. V was shortened by 5 bases and J by 5 bases, with 18 bases between the two germline ends.

The chain links TRBV2 to TRBJ2-6; 7 nucleotides align to TRBD1. Looked up from germline, CDR1 is SNHLY and CDR2 is FYNNEI. V shed 6 bases and J 1 base; nucleotides not matched to a gene: 12. This CDR3 has 18 amino acids. CDR3 DNA sequence: TGTGCCAGCAGGAGGGATCGGCAGGGGGTATCTGGGGCCAACGTCCTGACTTTC. Protein: CASRRDRQGVSGANVLTF.

This chain links TRBV2 with TRBJ1-2, with D possibly TRBD1 on 5 matching bases. CDR3 size: 12 residues. Germline V lookup: CDR1 SNHLY, CDR2 FYNNEI. The V end was cut by 5 bases, the J end by 8 bases, with 12 bases between. The CDR3 region is CASSHRTEGYTF. For the CDR3, the DNA is TGTGCCAGCAGTCACAGGACTGAGGGCTACACCTTC.

The rearrangement uses TRBV19 and TRBJ1-3; TRBD1 might be the D (5 bases). Germline V CDR1 and CDR2: LNHDA, SQIVND (reference sequence). CDR3 length equals 15 residues. V lost 6 bases and J lost 2, with 14 bases in between. The CDR3 coding sequence is TGTGCCAGTAGCACGGGGGGGTCGACTGGAAACACCATATATTTT. Encoded protein: CASSTGGSTGNTIYF.

The chain recombines TRBV15 with TRBJ1-3; D call uncertain. Germline CDR1 and CDR2: LNHNV and YYDKDF (reference sequence). Deletions cut 4 bases from V and 0 bases from J, with 16 bases between. The CDR3 consists of 17 residues. In nucleotides, the CDR3 is TGTGCCACCAGCAAGCATATCGTCGCGTCCTCTGGAAACACCATATATTTT. This sequence encodes CATSKHIVASSGNTIYF.

V is TRBV14 and J is TRBJ2-5; D unresolved. The V gene lost 1 base and the J gene lost 5 bases, with 11 bases spanning the gap. Germline V CDR1 and CDR2: SGHDN, FVKESK. The CDR3 has 14 amino acids. The CDR3 protein is CASSQGGLWETQYF. In nucleotides, the CDR3 is TGTGCCAGCAGCCAAGGTGGTTTATGGGAGACCCAGTACTTC.

The gene calls are TRBV3-1 (or the pseudogene TRBV3-2) and TRBJ2-1; TRBD2 might be the D (7 bases). Germline values: CDR1 LGHDT, CDR2 YNNKEL (reference sequence). V dropped 4 bases and J dropped 9 bases, with 16 bases sitting between them. The CDR3 is 14 residues long. CDR3 protein: CASSPFGGAGEQFF. The CDR3 DNA is TGTGCCAGCAGCCCCTTTGGGGGGGCGGGTGAGCAGTTCTTC.

In regard to this clone: The sample holds other DNA sequences that translate to the same CDR3. The genes are TRBV3-1 (or the pseudogene TRBV3-2) and TRBJ2-3; perhaps TRBD2 as D (5 bases). Trimming cost V 4 bases and J 7 bases, with 6 bases left between them. The CDR3 extends over 11 amino acids. Germline loops: CDR1 LGHDT, CDR2 YNNKEL (reference sequence). DNA of the CDR3: TGTGCCAGCAGCCCGGGGAATACGCAGTATTTT. Protein: CASSPGNTQYF.

The chain couples TRBV28 to TRBJ1-1; tentatively, D is TRBD1 (6 bases). The CDR3 runs 15 residues. Germline CDR1 reads MDHEN; CDR2 reads SYDVKM. V was shortened by 7 bases and J by 0 bases, with 15 bases between the two germline ends. CDR3 nucleotide sequence: TGTGCCAGCATTGGAGGGGGGCTCATGAACACTGAAGCTTTCTTT. This translates into CASIGGGLMNTEAFF.

The rearrangement joins TRBV2 to TRBJ1-2, with D maybe TRBD1 (6 bases). CDR3 length equals 12 residues. Germline V lookup: CDR1 SNHLY, CDR2 FYNNEI. Deletions cut 6 bases from V and 7 bases from J, with 12 bases between. The CDR3 bases are TGTGCCAGCAGGGGGGGCTTCGGTGGCTACACCTTC. This sequence encodes CASRGGFGGYTF.

This rearrangement joins TRBV5-1 to TRBJ2-3, with TRBD1 matching over 9 bases. Losses at the gene ends were 4 bases for V and 7 bases for J; bases not matched to a gene: 10. The CDR3 is made up of 15 amino acids. Germline CDR1 is SGHRS and CDR2 is YFSETQ. DNA for the CDR3: TGCGCCAGCAGCGGAGACGGGACAGGGTCGAATACGCAGTATTTT. It codes for CASSGDGTGSNTQYF.